The 28 T cell receptor beta chains presented below share a single source sample, sequenced in a study of CD8 T cells in ankylosing spondylitis. TCRdb ran MiXCR on the 5' RACE reads and lists one entry per CDR3 protein. This table has under 300,000 distinct CDR3 sequences, around 10% appearing once. The sample was blood, either unsorted or a sorted T cell fraction (not recorded which). These receptors came from a male donor with ankylosing spondylitis or in good health (not recorded which).

V gene TRBV20-1 combines with J gene TRBJ2-7; 7 bases fit TRBD2. J was trimmed by 5 bases and V by 0 bases; bases with no gene match: 10. Looked up from germline, CDR1 is DFQATT and CDR2 is SNEGSKA (reference sequence). The CDR3 totals 15 residues. CDR3 in amino acids: CSARDLREDLHEQYF. The CDR3 DNA reads TGCAGTGCTAGAGATTTACGGGAGGACCTCCACGAGCAGTACTTC.

The table lists this clonotype with many counts. The rearrangement uses TRBV12-3 or TRBV12-4 and TRBJ2-1, with D tentatively TRBD1 (6 bases). This CDR3 region has 12 residues. The germline V and J ends were trimmed by 6 bases and 8 bases, with 11 bases remaining between them. This CDR3 reads CASRSNRDEQFF. The CDR3 DNA sequence: TGTGCCAGCAGATCTAACAGGGATGAGCAGTTCTTC.

With regard to this clonotype: With a much larger clone just one base away, this may be a read error. The V and J genes are TRBV20-1 and TRBJ1-2; D remains ambiguous. Germline V gene lookup returns CDR1 DFQATT and CDR2 SNEGSKA (reference sequence). This CDR3 is built from 15 residues. V lost 3 bases and J lost 4, with 18 bases in between. The CDR3 nucleotides read TGCAGTGCTAGTACGGGAGCTGGGCTTTCCTATGGCTACACCTTC. It is translated as CSASTGAGLSYGYTF.

This clonotype was observed many times. V and J are TRBV7-9 and TRBJ2-4; D remains unclear. This CDR3 is built from 14 residues. Trimming cost V 1 base and J 6 bases, with 10 bases left between them. The V gene's germline CDR1 is SEHNR and CDR2 FQNEAQ (reference sequence). The CDR3 sequence is CASSLVSPANIQYF. As DNA, the CDR3 is TGTGCCAGCAGCTTAGTCTCCCCGGCAAACATTCAGTACTTC.

This clonotype was observed at least ten times. The gene calls are TRBV27 and TRBJ2-7, with D tentatively TRBD2 (6 bases). Germline V gene sequence: CDR1 MNHEY, CDR2 SMNVEV (reference sequence). Trimming left V 3 bases short and J 5 bases short, with 11 bases between. CDR3 length: 13 amino acids. In DNA form, the CDR3 reads TGTGCCAGCAGTTTCTCTTGGAGGGACGAGCAGTACTTC. This encodes CASSFSWRDEQYF.

This clonotype was counted ten times or more. The chain uses TRBV18 and TRBJ1-2; TRBD1 is a possible D gene (6 bases). The CDR3 covers 13 residues. V was pared by 5 bases and J by 3 bases, with 10 bases between. CDR1 and CDR2 (germline): KGHSH, LQKENI. The CDR3 region has the DNA TGTGCCAGCTCATTGACAGGAGACTATGGCTACACCTTC. This translates into CASSLTGDYGYTF.

This rearrangement joins TRBV12-3 or TRBV12-4 to TRBJ1-2; a possible D gene is TRBD1 (5 bases). The CDR3 extends over 11 amino acids. Trimming took 0 bases from V and 12 from J, leaving 8 bases between them. CDR3 sequence reads: CASSLAGTHTF. The CDR3 nucleotides are TGTGCCAGCAGTTTAGCTGGGACCCACACCTTC.

This clonotype was seen repeatedly, ten times or more. The V call is TRBV9, the J call TRBJ2-5; D remains unclear. In germline, CDR1 is SGDLS, CDR2 YYNGEE. Between the trimmed V and J ends, which lost 4 bases and 6 bases, there was a span of 16 bases. The CDR3 is made up of 14 amino acids. The CDR3 coding sequence is TGTGCCAGCAGCCCCGGATTCGATCGAAAGACCCAGTACTTC. As protein: CASSPGFDRKTQYF.

The chain has TRBV5-1 and TRBJ2-7; TRBD1 matches at 12 bases. Losses at the gene ends were 4 bases for V and 2 bases for J; bases not matched to a gene: 4. The CDR3 is 15 amino acids. Germline V gene sequence: CDR1 SGHRS, CDR2 YFSETQ. This chain's CDR3 is CASSAGTGGPYEQYF. The CDR3 nucleotides are TGCGCCAGCAGCGCGGGGACAGGGGGCCCCTACGAGCAGTACTTC.

This sequence joins TRBV6-5 and TRBJ2-2; 8 nucleotides line up with TRBD2. The CDR3 runs 15 residues. The germline gives CDR1 MNHEY, CDR2 SVGAGI. V dropped 7 bases and J dropped 5; count of bases not matched to a gene: 9. The CDR3: CASKYGGGRTGELFF. CDR3 DNA: TGTGCCAGCAAATACGGGGGGGGCCGGACCGGGGAGCTGTTTTTT.

The table lists this clonotype with many counts. The CDR3 DNA follows: TGCGCCAGCAGCCAAGTGTGGGGGGTAGATACGCAGTATTTT. This codes for CASSQVWGVDTQYF. V gene TRBV4-1 combines with J gene TRBJ2-3, with TRBD2 as a possible D gene (6 bases). Trimming left V 1 base short and J 5 bases short, with 10 bases between. The CDR3 runs to 14 residues. Germline loops: CDR1 MGHRA, CDR2 YSYEKL.

This clonotype was counted at least ten times. The rearrangement uses TRBV5-6 and TRBJ2-3, with D unclear. Germline CDR1 SGHDT, CDR2 YYEEEE. Trimming pared 2 bases from V and 2 bases from J, leaving 12 bases between. This CDR3 contains 15 residues. Written as DNA, the CDR3 is TGTGCCAGCAGCTTTCGCTCGGGCCCCACAGATACGCAGTATTTT. Protein: CASSFRSGPTDTQYF.

This clonotype came up a few times. The chain joins TRBV12-3 or TRBV12-4 to TRBJ2-2; maybe TRBD1 (6 bases). CDR3 length: 15 amino acids. V was clipped by 8 bases and J by 4 bases, with 17 bases between them. The DNA for the CDR3 is TGTGCCAGCTCCTGGGGGCTAGAGGGCACCGGGGAGCTGTTTTTT. Protein sequence: CASSWGLEGTGELFF.

This clonotype was counted at least ten times. This chain uses TRBV11-2 with TRBJ1-6; D gene unclear. Trimming removed 5 bases at V and 8 bases at J, with 13 bases between. Germline CDR1 reads SGHAT; CDR2 reads FQNNGV. The length of the CDR3 is 14 residues. The CDR3 bases are TGTGCCAGCAGCCCCACCGTAGATGATTCACCCCTCCACTTT. Its translation: CASSPTVDDSPLHF.

This clonotype has ten or more counts. V usage is TRBV5-1 and J usage is TRBJ2-3; the match to TRBD2 covers 14 bases. Germline values: CDR1 SGHRS, CDR2 YFSETQ. CDR3 size: 17 residues. The ends lost 0 bases at V and 4 bases at J; junction bases unmatched: 4. CDR3 sequence: CASSLGLAGGPADTQYF. Written as DNA, the CDR3 is TGCGCCAGCAGCTTGGGACTAGCGGGAGGGCCGGCAGATACGCAGTATTTT. Based on the CDR3 plus reference TRBV5-1 and TRBJ2-3, the full variable domain is KAGVTQTPRYLIKTRGQQVTLSCSPISGHRSVSWYQQTPGQGLQFLFEYFSETQRNKGNFPGRFSGRQFSNSRSEMNVSTLELGDSALYLCASSLGLAGGPADTQYFGPGTRLTVL.

This clonotype was seen at least ten times. The chain uses TRBV7-3 and TRBJ2-1, with D possibly TRBD2 on 5 matching bases. The V end lost 3 bases, the J end lost 5 bases, and 14 bases lay between the germline ends. This CDR3 has 15 amino acids. Germline V gene lookup returns CDR1 SGHTA and CDR2 FQGTGA. CDR3 residues: CASSFFAGEDNEQFF. The CDR3 nucleotides read TGTGCCAGCAGCTTTTTTGCGGGTGAAGACAATGAGCAGTTCTTC. The whole variable domain, remainder taken from reference TRBV7-3 and TRBJ2-1, is GAGVSQTPSNKVTEKGKYVELRCDPISGHTALYWYRQSLGQGPEFLIYFQGTGAADDSGLPNDRFFAVRPEGSVSTLKIQRTERGDSAVYLCASSFFAGEDNEQFFGPGTRLTVL.

There are many counts of this clonotype. The chain employs TRBV5-1 and TRBJ2-2; no reliable D call. From germline, CDR1 is SGHRS and CDR2 YFSETQ. This CDR3 is built from 12 residues. Trimming took 5 bases from V and 4 from J, leaving 6 bases between them. DNA of the CDR3: TGCGCCAGCAGGGAAAGCACCGGGGAGCTGTTTTTT. This codes for CASRESTGELFF.

V and J are TRBV9 and TRBJ2-1; D is ambiguous. Trimming removed 2 bases from V and 3 bases from J, with 12 bases in between. The CDR3 loop spans 15 amino acids. The germline CDR1 and CDR2 sequences are SGDLS and YYNGEE. The CDR3 reads CASSVGVSSYNEQFF. CDR3 sequence (DNA): TGTGCCAGCAGCGTGGGCGTATCGAGCTACAATGAGCAGTTCTTC.

The chain joins TRBV28 to TRBJ1-6; D is unresolved. Germline CDR1 reads MDHEN; CDR2 reads SYDVKM. V dropped 3 bases and J dropped 10 bases, with 7 bases sitting between them. The CDR3 totals 12 residues. The CDR3 DNA sequence: TGTGCCAGCAGTTTTCTTGGCTCACCCCTCCACTTT. Its translation is CASSFLGSPLHF. Filled out from reference TRBV28 and TRBJ1-6, the complete variable domain reads DVKVTQSSRYLVKRTGEKVFLECVQDMDHENMFWYRQDPGLGLRLIYFSYDVKMKEKGDIPEGYSVSREKKERFSLILESASTNQTSMYLCASSFLGSPLHFGNGTRLTVT.

This clonotype was seen repeatedly, ten times or more. The rearrangement uses TRBV5-6 and TRBJ1-2, with 8 bases fitting TRBD1. CDR1 SGHDT and CDR2 YYEEEE come from the germline V gene. This CDR3 contains 13 residues. V was clipped by 4 bases and J by 6 bases; unmatched bases: 5. In DNA, the CDR3 is TGTGCCAGCAGCCCCCTGGACAGGGATGGCTACACCTTC. Translated: CASSPLDRDGYTF.

This clonotype was found many times. The V call is TRBV12-3 or TRBV12-4, the J call TRBJ2-4; D call uncertain. The V and J ends lost 3 bases and 0 bases respectively, with 6 bases between them. This CDR3 has 14 amino acids. CDR3 amino acids: CASSLNLAKNIQYF. The CDR3 DNA reads TGTGCCAGCAGTTTGAACTTAGCCAAAAACATTCAGTACTTC.

This clonotype was seen ten or more times. The chain has TRBV9 and TRBJ2-5; 10 nucleotides line up with TRBD2. The CDR3 covers 15 residues. V was pared by 1 base and J by 4 bases, with 4 bases of the junction left unmatched. Germline CDR1 SGDLS, CDR2 YYNGEE. As DNA, the CDR3 is TGTGCCAGCAGCGTATCTAGCGGGAGTTCAGAGACCCAGTACTTC. Translation gives CASSVSSGSSETQYF.

In its sample, this clonotype was seen many times. The V call is TRBV12-3 or TRBV12-4, the J call TRBJ1-5, with D maybe TRBD1 (5 bases). The CDR3 runs 15 residues. V dropped 2 bases and J dropped 7 bases, with 15 bases sitting between them. CDR3 DNA sequence: TGTGCCAGCAGTTTAAGTCCAGGGATAGAACAGCCCCAGCATTTT. It encodes CASSLSPGIEQPQHF.

This clonotype was counted many times. The chain links TRBV6-5 to TRBJ2-3; 11 bases line up with TRBD2. Unmatched junction bases numbered 2, after V lost 2 bases and J lost 1 base. The CDR3 has 16 amino acids. CDR1 is MNHEY, CDR2 SVGAGI, per germline. Here the CDR3 reads CASSYPTSGGTDTQYF. The CDR3 DNA reads as TGTGCCAGCAGTTACCCGACTAGCGGGGGCACAGATACGCAGTATTTT.

This clonotype was observed many times. This chain links TRBV6-1 with TRBJ2-7, with unresolved D. V lost 4 bases to trimming and J lost 2 bases, with 9 bases between them. Germline V gene data show CDR1 as MNHNS and CDR2 as SASEGT. The CDR3 totals 13 residues. CDR3 sequence: CASSGDTTYEQYF. CDR3 DNA sequence: TGTGCCAGCAGTGGAGACACGACCTACGAGCAGTACTTC.

The table lists this clonotype with many counts. V and J are TRBV20-1 and TRBJ2-1; the D call may be TRBD1 or TRBD2 (5 bases each). Trimming removed 3 bases from V and 0 bases from J, with 15 bases in between. Germline CDR1 and CDR2: DFQATT and SNEGSKA (reference sequence). This CDR3 region has 16 residues. Here the CDR3 DNA reads TGCAGTGCTAGGAACCGGGACGGCCACTCCTACAATGAGCAGTTCTTC. This sequence encodes CSARNRDGHSYNEQFF.

This clonotype was detected only a few times. V gene TRBV4-2 combines with J gene TRBJ1-1; TRBD1 is a possible D gene (6 bases). V dropped 4 bases and J dropped 5 bases, with 29 bases sitting between them. The germline V gene encodes CDR1 LGHNA and CDR2 YNFKEQ. This CDR3 contains 19 residues. The CDR3 DNA follows: TGTGCCAGCAGCCCTCTTCATTTGCGCGACAGGCCCTCCGGGACTGAAGCTTTCTTT. Translation: CASSPLHLRDRPSGTEAFF.

This clonotype was observed many times. The chain couples TRBV27 to TRBJ1-1; no reliable D call. Germline CDR1 and CDR2: MNHEY and SMNVEV (reference sequence). Trimming shortened V by 6 bases and J by 4 bases, and 15 bases separated the two germline ends. This CDR3 has 14 residues. Written as DNA, the CDR3 is TGTGCCAGCAGGGGTCGGCGAATCTTCACTGAAGCTTTCTTT. Amino acids: CASRGRRIFTEAFF.